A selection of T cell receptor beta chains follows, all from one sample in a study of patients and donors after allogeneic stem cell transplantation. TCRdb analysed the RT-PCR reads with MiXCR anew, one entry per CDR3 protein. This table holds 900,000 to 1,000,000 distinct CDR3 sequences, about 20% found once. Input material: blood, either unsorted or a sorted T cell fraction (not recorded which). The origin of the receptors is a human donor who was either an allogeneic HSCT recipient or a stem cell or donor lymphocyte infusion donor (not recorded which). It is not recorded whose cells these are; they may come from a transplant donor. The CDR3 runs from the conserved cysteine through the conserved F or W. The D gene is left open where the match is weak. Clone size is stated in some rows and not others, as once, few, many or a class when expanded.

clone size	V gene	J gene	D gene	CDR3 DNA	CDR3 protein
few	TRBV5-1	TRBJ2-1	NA	TGCGCCAGCCGTAACCTCCTAGGCATCTATGAGCAGTTCTTC	CASRNLLGIYEQFF
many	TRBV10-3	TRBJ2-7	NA	TGTGCCATCAGTGATGTCCCCAGCTACGAGCAGTACTTC	CAISDVPSYEQYF
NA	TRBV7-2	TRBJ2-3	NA	TGTGCCAGCAGCTACCCCCGGGCGTATACGCAGTATTTT	CASSYPRAYTQYF
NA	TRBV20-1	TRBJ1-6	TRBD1	TGCAGTGCTAGACCAAGGACAGGGAGTGCACCCCTCCACTTT	CSARPRTGSAPLHF
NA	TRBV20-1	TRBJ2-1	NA	TGCAGTGCTACGGCGGGGAGAACTTACAATGAGCAGTTCTTC	CSATAGRTYNEQFF
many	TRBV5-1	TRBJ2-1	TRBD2	TGCGCCAGCAGCTTGGAACGAGCGGGAGGGTCGAATGAGCAGTTCTTC	CASSLERAGGSNEQFF
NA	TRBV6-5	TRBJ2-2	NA	TGTGCCAGCAGTTACAGGGACCGAGCGGGCCCTAACACCGGGGAGCTGTTTTTT	CASSYRDRAGPNTGELFF
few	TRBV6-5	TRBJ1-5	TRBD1	TGTGCCAGCAGTTACGGGACAGGGGGGAGCAATCAGCCCCAGCATTTT	CASSYGTGGSNQPQHF
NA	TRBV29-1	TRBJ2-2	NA	TGCAGCGTTGGGGTGACAGGGAACACCGGGGAGCTGTTTTTT	CSVGVTGNTGELFF
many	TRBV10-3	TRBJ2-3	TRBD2	TGTGCCATCAGTGAGTCGAGCGGGAGGGCCGCAGATACGCAGTATTTT	CAISESSGRAADTQYF
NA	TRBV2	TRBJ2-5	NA	TGTGCCAGCAGTGCGGGCAGGGAAGAGACCCAGTACTTC	CASSAGREETQYF
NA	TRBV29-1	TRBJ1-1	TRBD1	TGCAGCGTCGGACAGGTGAACACTGAAGCTTTCTTT	CSVGQVNTEAFF
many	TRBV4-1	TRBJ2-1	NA	TGTGCCAGCAGTCATTCTTACAATGAGCAGTTCTTC	CASSHSYNEQFF
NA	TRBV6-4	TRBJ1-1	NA	TGTGCCAGCAGTGAGTCCGGGAACACTGAAGCTTTCTTT	CASSESGNTEAFF
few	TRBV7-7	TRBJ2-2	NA	TGTGCTAGCAGCCGAATGACACTCGTACCCGGGGAGCTGTTTTTT	CASSRMTLVPGELFF
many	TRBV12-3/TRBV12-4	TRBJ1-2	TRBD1	TGTGCCAGCAGTACGACAGGGGCCTGGGGCTACACCTTC	CASSTTGAWGYTF
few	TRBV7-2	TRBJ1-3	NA	TGTGCCAGCAGCCCCGGACGGACTAGCTCTGGAAACACCATATATTTT	CASSPGRTSSGNTIYF
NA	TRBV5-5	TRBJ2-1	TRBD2	TGTGCCAGCGGGACTAGCGGGAGGGCAGGGGAGCAGTTCTTC	CASGTSGRAGEQFF
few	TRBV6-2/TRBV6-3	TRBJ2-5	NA	TGTGCCAGCAGTTACCTAGTGGGAGAGACCCAGTACTTC	CASSYLVGETQYF
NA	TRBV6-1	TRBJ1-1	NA	TGTGCCAGCAGGAGGTTAGGGGGCACTGAAGCTTTCTTT	CASRRLGGTEAFF
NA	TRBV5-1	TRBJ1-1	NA	TGCGCCAGCAGCTTGCAGGGGCGGGCGGGCACTGAAGCTTTCTTT	CASSLQGRAGTEAFF
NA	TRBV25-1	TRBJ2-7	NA	TGTGCCAGCATTAGACCCGGGCCACCTTACGAGCAGTACTTC	CASIRPGPPYEQYF
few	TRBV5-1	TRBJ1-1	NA	TGCGCCAGCAGCTTGGAGGACAGGAACACTGAAGCTTTCTTT	CASSLEDRNTEAFF
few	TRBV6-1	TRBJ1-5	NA	TGTGCCAGCGGTCGGGGGGCAAATCAGCCCCAGCATTTT	CASGRGANQPQHF
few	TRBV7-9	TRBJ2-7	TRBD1	TGTGCCAGCAGCCCCATAGGACAGGGGTCCTACGAGCAGTACTTC	CASSPIGQGSYEQYF
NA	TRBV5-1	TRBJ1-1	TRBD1	TGCGCCAGCAGTCCACACCCTCGACAGGGAAAGCGCACTGAAGCTTTCTTT	CASSPHPRQGKRTEAFF
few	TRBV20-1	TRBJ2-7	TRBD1	TGCAGTGCCGAGGACAGGCACTACGAGCAGTACTTC	CSAEDRHYEQYF
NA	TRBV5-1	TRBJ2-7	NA	TGCGCCAGCAGCTTGGAGGCTAGCAGGTCCTCCTACGAGCAGTACTTC	CASSLEASRSSYEQYF
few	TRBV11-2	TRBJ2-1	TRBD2	TGTGCCAGCAGACTACCGGGGGGTCCTTACAATGAGCAGTTCTTC	CASRLPGGPYNEQFF